This is a list of T cell receptor beta chains from one sample in a study of blood T cell repertoires in COVID-19. Generated by immunoSEQ multiplex PCR, the TCRdb table keeps only in-frame clones and is missing some. The table has 150,000 to 200,000 clones, roughly 78% seen once. Source material: peripheral blood. Receptor source: a man aged 65 to 85 with active or convalescent COVID-19. The CDR3 runs from the conserved cysteine through the conserved F or W. Fields, in order: clone size, V gene, J gene, D gene, CDR3 DNA, CDR3 protein. A D gene is named only where the DNA matches it firmly. The listing skips clone size in some rows; elsewhere it reads once, few, many or a size class.

>NA|TRBV28|TRBJ1-5|TRBD1
TGTGCCAGCAGTTTACCTCCGGGACAGGGATATCAGCCCCAGCATTTT
CASSLPPGQGYQPQHF
>once|TRBV30|TRBJ2-1|TRBD2
TGTGCCTGGAGGGCCCCCGGACTAGCGGGAGGCAATGAGCAGTTCTTC
CAWRAPGLAGGNEQFF
>NA|TRBV30|TRBJ1-1|TRBD1
TGTGCCTCGACAGGGGGCACTGAAGCTTTCTTT
CASTGGTEAFF
>few|TRBV5-4|TRBJ2-1|TRBD1
TGTGCCAGCAGCCTTGACAGGGGACACAATGAGCAGTTCTTC
CASSLDRGHNEQFF
>NA|TRBV21-1|TRBJ1-2|NA
TGTGCCAGCAGCCTCCCCGGGGGCTACACCTTC
CASSLPGGYTF
>NA|TRBV30|TRBJ1-2|NA
TGTGCCTGGAGTTTAATCCCGGGTTATGGCTACACCTTC
CAWSLIPGYGYTF
>NA|TRBV4-1|TRBJ2-1|TRBD2
TGCGCCAGCATTAGACTAGCGGGGGGGCTTAGGAATGAGCAGTTCTTC
CASIRLAGGLRNEQFF
>NA|TRBV18|TRBJ2-1|NA
TGTGCCAGCTCACCCCGGCGGGAATCCTACAATGAGCAGTTCTTC
CASSPRRESYNEQFF
>NA|TRBV21-1|TRBJ2-1|NA
TGTGCCAGCAGCACTTACAGGGGGCGCTTAAATGAGCAGTTCTTC
CASSTYRGRLNEQFF
>NA|TRBV25-1|TRBJ2-3|TRBD2
TGTGCCAGCGAAGAAGGGGGGACTAGCGGCACAGATACGCAGTATTTT
CASEEGGTSGTDTQYF
>NA|TRBV2|TRBJ1-2|NA
TGTGCCAGCAGTGAACGGGGTTATGGCTACACCTTC
CASSERGYGYTF
>NA|TRBV29-1|TRBJ1-4|TRBD1
TGCAGCGTGACAGGGGGCTCTAATGAAAAACTGTTTTTT
CSVTGGSNEKLFF
>few|TRBV7-9|TRBJ1-1|TRBD1
TGTGCCAGCAGCCCTGGGACAGACCTAGAGGCGGGCTTT
CASSPGTDLEAGF
>few|TRBV29-1|TRBJ1-1|NA
TGCAGCGGTGACAGGAGAGCGGCTTCAGAAGCTTTCTTT
CSGDRRAASEAFF
>NA|TRBV19|TRBJ2-6|TRBD1
TGTGCCAGTAGAACAGGGGTTGGGGCCAACGTCCTGACTTTC
CASRTGVGANVLTF
>few|TRBV5-5|TRBJ2-5|NA
TGTGCCAGCAGCCTGCAAGGGGATCGGGAGACCCAGTACTTC
CASSLQGDRETQYF
>NA|TRBV5-1|TRBJ2-1|TRBD2
TGCGCCAGCAGCTTGGACCGGGGAGGGAGCTCCTACAATGAGCAGTTCTTC
CASSLDRGGSSYNEQFF
>NA|TRBV18|TRBJ1-5|NA
TGTGCCAGCTCACCACAAGCGGGGGGGGGAGATAGCAATCAGCCCCAGCATTTT
CASSPQAGGGDSNQPQHF
>NA|TRBV5-1|TRBJ2-5|TRBD2
TGCGCCAGCAGCTTGGAACTAGCGGGGGGGCCCCAGTACTTC
CASSLELAGGPQYF
>NA|TRBV7-9|TRBJ1-1|NA
TGTGCCAGCAGCCAACAGGGAAGCGACACTGAAGCTTTCTTT
CASSQQGSDTEAFF
>few|TRBV5-1|TRBJ2-2|TRBD2
TGCGCCAGCAGCCCTTTGGCTAGCGGAAACACCGGGGAGCTGTTTTTT
CASSPLASGNTGELFF
>once|TRBV18|TRBJ1-2|NA
TGTGCCAGCTCCCCGTGGGAGGACCGTCATCTTAACTATGGCTACACCTTC
CASSPWEDRHLNYGYTF
>NA|TRBV5-1|TRBJ2-1|NA
TGCGCCAGCAGCTTGCAACAGGGCTACAATGAGCAGTTCTTC
CASSLQQGYNEQFF
>NA|TRBV2|TRBJ1-6|TRBD1
TGTGCCAGCATTAATGCCGGGACAGGGCTCTATAATTCACCCCTCCACTTT
CASINAGTGLYNSPLHF
>NA|TRBV2|TRBJ1-2|TRBD1
TGTGCCAGCAGATCGACAGGGGGAAACTATGGCTACACCTTC
CASRSTGGNYGYTF
>few|TRBV9|TRBJ2-2|TRBD2
TGTGCCAGCAGCGGACCTAGCGGCACCGGGGAGCTGTTTTTT
CASSGPSGTGELFF
>many|TRBV3-1/TRBV3-2|TRBJ1-6|NA
TGTGCCAGCAGCCCATCCGCGGCAGGGGATTCACCCCTCCACTTT
CASSPSAAGDSPLHF
>NA|TRBV27|TRBJ2-5|TRBD2
TGTGCCAGCAGAGCGGGGGCCCTCCTCGGGACCCAGTACTTC
CASRAGALLGTQYF
>NA|TRBV11-2|TRBJ2-5|NA
TGTGCCAGCAGCTTAGGCAGGGATTTGCGAGAGACCCAGTACTTC
CASSLGRDLRETQYF
>NA|TRBV6-2/TRBV6-3|TRBJ2-2|NA
TGTGCCAGCAGTTACGGCGGCACAACGAACACCGGGGAGCTGTTTTTT
CASSYGGTTNTGELFF
>few|TRBV6-5|TRBJ1-1|NA
TGTGCCAGCAGTTACTCGGCAGATAACACTGAAGCTTTCTTT
CASSYSADNTEAFF
>NA|TRBV5-1|TRBJ2-3|TRBD1
TGCGCCAGCAGCTTGGCTGGGGGACAGGGGGCAGATACGCAGTATTTT
CASSLAGGQGADTQYF
>once|TRBV9|TRBJ1-2|NA
TGTGCCAGCAGAGGCGTGCGGGGAGGCGGCGTGAGTGGCTACACCTTC
CASRGVRGGGVSGYTF
>NA|TRBV5-1|TRBJ1-1|TRBD1
TGCGCCAGCAGCTTGTCCACCGGGACAGGGTTCACTGAAGCTTTCTTT
CASSLSTGTGFTEAFF
>NA|TRBV5-6|TRBJ1-1|NA
TGTGCCAGCAGCTATACGACGGGAGAGAGTGAAGCTTTCTTT
CASSYTTGESEAFF
>NA|TRBV5-4|TRBJ1-2|NA
TGTGCCAGCAGTCCCGGGACTCCGACCACTAACTATGGCTACACCTTC
CASSPGTPTTNYGYTF
>NA|TRBV30|TRBJ2-7|NA
TGTGCCTGGAGTGTTAGGAGGCCTTTGGGAGAGCAGTACTTC
CAWSVRRPLGEQYF